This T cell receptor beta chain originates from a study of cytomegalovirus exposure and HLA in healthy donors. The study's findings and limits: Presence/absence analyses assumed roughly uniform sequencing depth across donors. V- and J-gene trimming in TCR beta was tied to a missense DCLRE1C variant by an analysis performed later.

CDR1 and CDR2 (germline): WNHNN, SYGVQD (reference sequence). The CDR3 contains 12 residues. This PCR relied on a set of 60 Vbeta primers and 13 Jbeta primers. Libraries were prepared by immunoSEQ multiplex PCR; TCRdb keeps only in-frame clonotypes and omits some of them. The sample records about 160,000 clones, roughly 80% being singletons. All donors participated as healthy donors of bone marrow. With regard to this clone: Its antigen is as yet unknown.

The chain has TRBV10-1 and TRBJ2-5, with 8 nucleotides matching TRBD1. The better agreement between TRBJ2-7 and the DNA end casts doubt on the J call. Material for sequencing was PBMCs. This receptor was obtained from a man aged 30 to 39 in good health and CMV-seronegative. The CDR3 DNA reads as TGCGCCAGCAGTTTGACAGGGGCCGAGCAGTACTTC. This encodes CASSLTGAEQYF.